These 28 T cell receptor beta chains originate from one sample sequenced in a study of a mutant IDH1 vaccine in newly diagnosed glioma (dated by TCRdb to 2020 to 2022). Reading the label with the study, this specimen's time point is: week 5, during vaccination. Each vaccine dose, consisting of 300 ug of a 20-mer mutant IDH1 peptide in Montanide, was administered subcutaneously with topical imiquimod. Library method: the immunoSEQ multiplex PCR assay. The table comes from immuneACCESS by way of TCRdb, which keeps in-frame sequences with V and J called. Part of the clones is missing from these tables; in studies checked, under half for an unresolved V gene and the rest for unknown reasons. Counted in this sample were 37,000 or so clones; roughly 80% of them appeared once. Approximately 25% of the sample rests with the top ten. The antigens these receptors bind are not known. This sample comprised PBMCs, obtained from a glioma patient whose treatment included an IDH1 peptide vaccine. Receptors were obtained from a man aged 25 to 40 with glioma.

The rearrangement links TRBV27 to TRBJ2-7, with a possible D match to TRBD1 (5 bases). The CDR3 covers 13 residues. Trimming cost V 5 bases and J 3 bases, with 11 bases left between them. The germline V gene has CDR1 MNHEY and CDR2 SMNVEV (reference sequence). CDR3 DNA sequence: TGTGCCAGCAGTGGGGCAGTCCGCTACGAGCAGTACTTC. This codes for CASSGAVRYEQYF.

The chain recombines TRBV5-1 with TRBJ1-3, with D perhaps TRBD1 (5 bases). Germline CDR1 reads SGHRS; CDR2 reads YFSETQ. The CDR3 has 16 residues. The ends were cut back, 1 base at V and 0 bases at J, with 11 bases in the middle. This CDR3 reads CASSLNVGGSGNTIYF. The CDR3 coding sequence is TGCGCCAGCAGCTTGAACGTGGGGGGCTCTGGAAACACCATATATTTT.

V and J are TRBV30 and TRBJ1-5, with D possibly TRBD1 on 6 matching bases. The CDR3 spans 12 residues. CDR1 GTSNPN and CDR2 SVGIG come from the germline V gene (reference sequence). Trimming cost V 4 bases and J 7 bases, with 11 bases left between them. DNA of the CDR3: TGTGCCTGGAACAGGGTGGGCCAGCCCCAGCATTTT. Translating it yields CAWNRVGQPQHF.

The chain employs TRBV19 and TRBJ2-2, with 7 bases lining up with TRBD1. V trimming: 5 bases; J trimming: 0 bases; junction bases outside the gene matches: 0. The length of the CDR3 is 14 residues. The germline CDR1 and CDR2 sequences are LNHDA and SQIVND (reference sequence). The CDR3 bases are TGTGCCAGTAGTGGGACAGCGAACACCGGGGAGCTGTTTTTT. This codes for CASSGTANTGELFF. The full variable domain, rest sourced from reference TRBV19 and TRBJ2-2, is DGGITQSPKYLFRKEGQNVTLSCEQNLNHDAMYWYRQDPGQGLRLIYYSQIVNDFQKGDIAEGYSVSREKKESFPLTVTSAQKNPTAFYLCASSGTANTGELFFGEGSRLTVL.

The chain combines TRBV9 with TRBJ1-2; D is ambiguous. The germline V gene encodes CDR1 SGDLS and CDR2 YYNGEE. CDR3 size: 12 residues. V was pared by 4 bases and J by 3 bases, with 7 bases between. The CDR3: CASSPDDYGYTF. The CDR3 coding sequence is TGTGCCAGCAGCCCCGACGACTATGGCTACACCTTC.

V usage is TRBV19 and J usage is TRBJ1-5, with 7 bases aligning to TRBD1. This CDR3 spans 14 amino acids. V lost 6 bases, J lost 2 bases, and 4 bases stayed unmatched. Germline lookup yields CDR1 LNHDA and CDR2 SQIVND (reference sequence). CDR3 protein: CASRRQGGNQPQHF. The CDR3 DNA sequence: TGTGCCAGTAGGCGACAGGGTGGCAATCAGCCCCAGCATTTT. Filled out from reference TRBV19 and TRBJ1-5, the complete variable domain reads DGGITQSPKYLFRKEGQNVTLSCEQNLNHDAMYWYRQDPGQGLRLIYYSQIVNDFQKGDIAEGYSVSREKKESFPLTVTSAQKNPTAFYLCASRRQGGNQPQHFGDGTRLSIL.

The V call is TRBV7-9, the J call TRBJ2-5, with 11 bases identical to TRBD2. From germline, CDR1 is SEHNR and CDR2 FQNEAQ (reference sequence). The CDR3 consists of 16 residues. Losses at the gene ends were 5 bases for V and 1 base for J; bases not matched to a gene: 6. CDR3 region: CASSPTTSGGQETQYF. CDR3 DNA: TGTGCCAGCAGCCCCACCACTAGCGGGGGCCAAGAGACCCAGTACTTC.

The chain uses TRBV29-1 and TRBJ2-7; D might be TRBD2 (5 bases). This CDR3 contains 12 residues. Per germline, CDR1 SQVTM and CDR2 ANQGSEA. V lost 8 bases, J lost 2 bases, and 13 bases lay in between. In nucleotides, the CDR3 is TGCAGCACACGGACTCCTCCCTACGAGCAGTACTTC. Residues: CSTRTPPYEQYF.

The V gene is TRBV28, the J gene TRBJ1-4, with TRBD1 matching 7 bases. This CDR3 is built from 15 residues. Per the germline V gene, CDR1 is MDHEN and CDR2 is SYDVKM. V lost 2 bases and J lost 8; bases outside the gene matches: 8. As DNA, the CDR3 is TGTGCCAGCAGTTTACAAGGGGGCCGTAACGAAAAACTGTTTTTT. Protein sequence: CASSLQGGRNEKLFF.

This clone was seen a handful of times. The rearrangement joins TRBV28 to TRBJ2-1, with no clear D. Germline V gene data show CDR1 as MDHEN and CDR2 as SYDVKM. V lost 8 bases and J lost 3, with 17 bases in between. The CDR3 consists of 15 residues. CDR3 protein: CASRQRRAVYNEQFF. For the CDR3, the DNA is TGTGCCAGCCGCCAGCGAAGGGCTGTCTACAATGAGCAGTTCTTC.

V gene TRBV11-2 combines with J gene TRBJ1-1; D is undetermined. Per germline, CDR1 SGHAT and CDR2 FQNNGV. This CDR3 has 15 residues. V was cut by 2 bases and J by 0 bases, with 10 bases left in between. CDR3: CASSLRQQLNTEAFF. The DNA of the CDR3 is TGTGCCAGCAGCTTACGGCAGCAGTTGAACACTGAAGCTTTCTTT.

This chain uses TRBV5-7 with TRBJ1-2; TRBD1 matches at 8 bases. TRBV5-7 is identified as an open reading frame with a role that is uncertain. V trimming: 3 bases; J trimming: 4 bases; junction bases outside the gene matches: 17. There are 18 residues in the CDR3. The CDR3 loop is CASSSRVAQGVNSYGYTF. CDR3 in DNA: TGTGCCAGCAGCTCCCGTGTGGCACAGGGGGTGAATAGCTATGGCTACACCTTC.

The CDR3 DNA reads TGTGCCAGCAGCTTAGGGGACACAAGCTCCTACAATGAGCAGTTCTTC. Its protein is CASSLGDTSSYNEQFF. The chain links TRBV5-5 to TRBJ2-1; TRBD1 might be the D (6 bases). The ends were cut back, 2 bases at V and 0 bases at J, with 12 bases in the middle. This CDR3 comprises 16 residues. Germline-derived CDR1 and CDR2 are SGHKS and YYEKEE (reference sequence).

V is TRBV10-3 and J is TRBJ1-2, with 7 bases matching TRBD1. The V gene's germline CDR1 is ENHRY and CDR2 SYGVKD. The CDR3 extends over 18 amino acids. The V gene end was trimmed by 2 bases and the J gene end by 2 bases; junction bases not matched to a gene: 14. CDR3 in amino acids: CAISEPIKTGKNNYGYTF. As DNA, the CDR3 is TGTGCCATCAGTGAGCCTATAAAGACAGGGAAGAACAACTATGGCTACACCTTC.

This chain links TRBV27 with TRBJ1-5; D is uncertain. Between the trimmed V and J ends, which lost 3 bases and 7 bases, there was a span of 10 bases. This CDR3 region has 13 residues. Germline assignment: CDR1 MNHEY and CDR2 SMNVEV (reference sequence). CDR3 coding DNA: TGTGCCAGCAGTTTCAGGCCGGGGCAGCCCCAGCATTTT. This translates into CASSFRPGQPQHF.

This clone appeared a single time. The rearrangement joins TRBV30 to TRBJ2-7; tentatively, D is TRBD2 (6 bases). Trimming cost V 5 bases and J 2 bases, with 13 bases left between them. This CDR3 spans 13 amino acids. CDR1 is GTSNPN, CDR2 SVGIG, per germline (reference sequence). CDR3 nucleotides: TGTGCCTGGGCGAGGGAGGTGGCCTACGAGCAGTACTTC. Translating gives CAWAREVAYEQYF.

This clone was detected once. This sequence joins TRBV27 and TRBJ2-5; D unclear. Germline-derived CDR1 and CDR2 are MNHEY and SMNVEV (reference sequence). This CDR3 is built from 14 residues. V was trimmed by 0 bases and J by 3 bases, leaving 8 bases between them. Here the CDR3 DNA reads TGTGCCAGCAGTTTATCGGCCAGTAAAGAGACCCAGTACTTC. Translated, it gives CASSLSASKETQYF.

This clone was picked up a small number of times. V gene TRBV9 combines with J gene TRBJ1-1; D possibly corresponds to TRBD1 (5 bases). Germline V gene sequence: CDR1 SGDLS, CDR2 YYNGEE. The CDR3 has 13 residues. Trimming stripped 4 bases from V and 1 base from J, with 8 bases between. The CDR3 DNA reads TGTGCCAGCAGCACAGGACCGAACACTGAAGCTTTCTTT. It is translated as CASSTGPNTEAFF. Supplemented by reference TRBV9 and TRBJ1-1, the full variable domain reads DSGVTQTPKHLITATGQRVTLRCSPRSGDLSVYWYQQSLDQGLQFLIQYYNGEERAKGNILERFSAQQFPDLHSELNLSSLELGDSALYFCASSTGPNTEAFFGQGTRLTVV.

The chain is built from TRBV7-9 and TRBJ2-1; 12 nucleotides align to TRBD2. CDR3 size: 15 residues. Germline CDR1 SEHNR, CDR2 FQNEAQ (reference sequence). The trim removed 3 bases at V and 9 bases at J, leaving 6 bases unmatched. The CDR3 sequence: CASSFSTSGGVEQFF. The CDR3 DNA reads TGTGCCAGCAGCTTCTCGACTAGCGGGGGAGTTGAGCAGTTCTTC.

The CDR3 spells CASSFGQGKYF. CDR3 DNA: TGTGCCAGTAGTTTCGGACAGGGGAAGTACTTC. The V call is TRBV19, the J call TRBJ2-7; TRBD1 aligns across 9 bases. Germline V gene data show CDR1 as LNHDA and CDR2 as SQIVND (reference sequence). The trim removed 5 bases at V and 11 bases at J, leaving 4 bases unmatched. The CDR3 is made up of 11 amino acids.

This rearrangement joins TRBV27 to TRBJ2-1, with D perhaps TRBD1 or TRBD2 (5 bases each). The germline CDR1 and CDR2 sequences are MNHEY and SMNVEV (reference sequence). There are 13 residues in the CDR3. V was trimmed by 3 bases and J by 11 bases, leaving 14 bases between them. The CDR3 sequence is CASSLRRGDQQFF. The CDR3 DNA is TGTGCCAGCAGTTTGAGGAGAGGGGACCAGCAGTTCTTC.

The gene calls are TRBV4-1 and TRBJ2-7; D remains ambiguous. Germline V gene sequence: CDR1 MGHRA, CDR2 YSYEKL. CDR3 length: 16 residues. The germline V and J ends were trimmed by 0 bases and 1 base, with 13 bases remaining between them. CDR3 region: CASSQDSRLPSYEQYF. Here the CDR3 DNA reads TGCGCCAGCAGCCAAGATAGTCGACTGCCTTCCTACGAGCAGTACTTC.

The DNA for the CDR3 is TGTGCCAGCAGCAGCCCGGGACTAGCGAACACCGGGGAGCTGTTTTTT. The encoded protein is CASSSPGLANTGELFF. The V call is TRBV5-4, the J call TRBJ2-2; 8 bases fit TRBD2. Germline trimming cut 4 bases from V and 0 bases from J; bases unmatched to any gene: 5. The CDR3 covers 16 residues. CDR1 is SGHNT and CDR2 is YYREEE in the germline V gene (reference sequence).

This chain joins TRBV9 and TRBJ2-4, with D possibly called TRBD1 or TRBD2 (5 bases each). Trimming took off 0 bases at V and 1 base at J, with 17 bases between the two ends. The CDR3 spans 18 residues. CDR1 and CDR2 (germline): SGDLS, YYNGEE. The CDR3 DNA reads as TGTGCCAGCAGCGTAGATCTACCGGGGCATGGGGCCAAAAACATTCAGTACTTC. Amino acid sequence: CASSVDLPGHGAKNIQYF.

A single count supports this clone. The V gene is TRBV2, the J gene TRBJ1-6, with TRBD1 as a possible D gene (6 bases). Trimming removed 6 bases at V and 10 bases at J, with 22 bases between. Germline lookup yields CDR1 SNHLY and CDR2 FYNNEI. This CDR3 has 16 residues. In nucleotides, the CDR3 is TGTGCCAGCAGATGGGGGGGCGGGAAGGCGGCATCACCCCTCCACTTT. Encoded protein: CASRWGGGKAASPLHF.

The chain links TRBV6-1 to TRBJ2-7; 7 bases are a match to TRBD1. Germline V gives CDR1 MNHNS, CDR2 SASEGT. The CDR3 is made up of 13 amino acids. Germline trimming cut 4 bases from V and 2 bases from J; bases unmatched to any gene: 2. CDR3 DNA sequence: TGTGCCAGCAGTGCAGGACAGGCCTACGAGCAGTACTTC. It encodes CASSAGQAYEQYF.

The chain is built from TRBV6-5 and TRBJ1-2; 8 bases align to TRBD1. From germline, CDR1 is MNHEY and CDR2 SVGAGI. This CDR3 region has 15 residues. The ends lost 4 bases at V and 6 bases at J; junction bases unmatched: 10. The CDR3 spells CASSSYPYRGNGYTF. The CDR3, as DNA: TGTGCCAGCAGTTCCTACCCGTACAGGGGGAATGGCTACACCTTC.

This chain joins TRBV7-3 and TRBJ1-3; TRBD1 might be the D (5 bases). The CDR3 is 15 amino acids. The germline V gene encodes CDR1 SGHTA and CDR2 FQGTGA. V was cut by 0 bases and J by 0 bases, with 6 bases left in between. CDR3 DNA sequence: TGTGCCAGCAGCTTAACGGGGGGCTCTGGAAACACCATATATTTT. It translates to CASSLTGGSGNTIYF.